This T cell receptor beta chain was found in a study of beta chain features in type 1 diabetes. Expressed TCRB transcripts were sequenced because the isolated RNA had all been reverse transcribed beforehand. Regulatory, naive and central memory T cell samples averaged around 3.5 million reads. Only in-frame clones appear in the TCRdb table, and some are missing; sequencing was by immunoSEQ multiplex PCR. Of 400,000 to 550,000 clones in the sample, approximately 10% were seen once. CDR3 length: 13 amino acids. CDR1 is SQVTM and CDR2 is ANQGSEA in the germline V gene. Trimming at V came to 4 bases and at J to 5 bases, leaving 5 bases not matched to a gene. This clone was seen a few times. No antigen is known for it. Findings and caveats of the study: The study notes PCR might favor shorter templates equally in patients and controls.

Every donor had blood drawn once into heparin, 100 to 150 mL on average. Researchers reported sorting CD4+ naive, central memory, regulatory and stem cell-like memory cells via CD45RO/CCR7/CD25/CD127/CD95/CD27. The rearrangement joins TRBV29-1 to TRBJ2-1, with 7 bases matching TRBD2. This clonotype was sampled from a woman in her late teens or twenties in good health. The sample taken for sequencing was naive CD4+ T cells from blood. In DNA, the CDR3 is TGCAGCGTTGTTGGCCTAGCGGACAATGAGCAGTTCTTC. Protein product: CSVVGLADNEQFF.